This paragraph covers one TCR beta chain sequence. Its antigen remains unidentified. Per-base qualities were not stored, and no clone one base away is much larger. The data originate from a study of T cell responses to AZD1222 COVID-19 vaccine (dated by TCRdb to the early 2020s). Turning to the overall study: A total of more than 230 trial participants underwent TCR sequencing, of whom about 210 received two doses of AZD1222 and some 26 received two doses of the MenACWY control vaccine. Enrollment into the trials was organized by age into subgroups of 18-55, 56-69 and 70-plus years, and those subgroups contained approximately 160, 26 and 62 TCR-sequenced participants, respectively.

The CDR3 regions of human TCRbeta chains were analyzed by immunosequencing. The paper's data handling went like this. TCRs in the repertoires were matched against a reference library of SARS-CoV-2-specific TCRs that had been generated with the MIRA antigen-specificity platform. Breadth was defined as the fraction of unique TCRs that were SARS-CoV-2-associated. Depth was defined as the fraction of total T cells that were SARS-CoV-2-associated. Using the MIRA data, each spike-specific TCR was mapped to the spike region that the TCR reacts to and placed in a CD4 or CD8 class. Log10-transformed breadth and depth values were compared by one-way ANOVA with Sidak's multiple comparisons tests. The table was pulled from immuneACCESS by TCRdb, which kept in-frame rearrangements only. Such tables lose some clones; where checked, under half of the loss comes from unresolved V genes, and the rest has no known cause. V and J calls plus clone size are reproduced from that table; the DNA served to infer D and trimming. This sample gives around 44,000 clones in total; 86% of them show up just once. The top ten clonotypes cover 6% to 7% of the sample.

Broad study findings and their caveats: Because no day 14 peak-response samples were available, the repertoires could be characterized only after the peak T cell response. The whole spike protein was spanned by vaccine-associated CD4 TCRs, and dominant responses were seen in regions 160-218 and 743-854. Conclusions about previously exposed vaccinees are limited, since just six AZD1222 recipients were seropositive for SARS-CoV-2 at baseline. Participants were mostly white British, with more females than males. The authors suggested clonal diversity may have been underestimated. After two AZD1222 doses, both the breadth and the depth of spike-specific TCRs were significantly higher than at day 0 and than in MenACWY recipients. Epitopes outside the regions mutated in the B.1.351 and B.1.1.7 variants were reportedly recognized by nearly half of the unique spike-specific TCRs. The 56-69-year group was small, and its depth increase did not reach significance, likely because of low power.

Interpreted using the paper, the time point label stands for: about 28 days (+/-7) after the second vaccine dose. AZD1222 recipients whose second dose came at about 4 weeks and those whose second dose came at about 12 weeks were combined into one group, since spike-specific TCR depth and breadth did not differ between the two schedules. Vaccinee samples were obtained from the UK trials COV001 and COV002, which included a single-blind randomized controlled phase 2/3 trial of AZD1222 (ChAdOx1 nCoV-19) in healthy adults. For TCRbeta chain sequencing, PBMC samples were collected from trial participants at day 0 and at day 28 after the second dose. Including cysteine and phenylalanine, the CDR3 has 13 amino acids. Only the CDR3 part of the read is kept: 39 bases, read in frame from the first base. V is pared back by 7 bases and J by 7 bases, with 11 bases lying between the germline termini. The germline V gene sets CDR1 to MDHEN and CDR2 to SYDVKM.

The sequence is built from TRBV28 and TRBJ1-6; the best D guess is TRBD1, with 6 bases matching. Sequenced material: peripheral blood, taken 28 days after the second AZD1222 dose. The receptor's source is an adult who received the AZD1222 COVID-19 vaccine. The CDR3 protein: CASMSQGNSPLHF. The DNA is TGTGCCAGCATGAGTCAGGGGAATTCACCCCTCCACTTT. Supplemented by the reference TRBV28 and TRBJ1-6 proteins around the CDR3, the complete variable domain is DVKVTQSSRYLVKRTGEKVFLECVQDMDHENMFWYRQDPGLGLRLIYFSYDVKMKEKGDIPEGYSVSREKKERFSLILESASTNQTSMYLCASMSQGNSPLHFGNGTRLTVT.